The clone carrying this T cell receptor (beta chain) was detected many times. What it recognizes is unknown. This CDR3 region has 14 residues. Trimming cost V 4 bases and J 4 bases; bases outside gene matches: 2. CDR1 is SGHVS, CDR2 FNYEAQ, per germline. The sample belongs to a study of T cell repertoires in cytomegalovirus infection. Study as a whole: Indications came from public TCR beta signatures; they pointed to CMV infection and to a matching HLA type. General observations from the study: HLA-C-restricted CMV-specific TCR beta clonotypes prevailed in the ex vivo response. Accumulated public TCR beta family frequency recognized individuals carrying CMV together with the relevant HLA.

MiXCR, applied by TCRdb to the reads, yields one record per CDR3 protein. The sample lists roughly 500,000 distinct CDR3 sequences, approximately 15% occurring once. The specimen sequenced was CD8+ T cells from PBMCs. This rearrangement joins TRBV7-6 to TRBJ1-2; TRBD1 agrees at 11 bases. The source is a human donor in good health (CMV status not recorded). Some clones in this sample may be carry-over from other donors' samples. The CDR3 coding sequence is TGTGCCAGCAGCTCCGGGACAGGGGGCTATGGCTACACCTTC. It is translated as CASSSGTGGYGYTF.